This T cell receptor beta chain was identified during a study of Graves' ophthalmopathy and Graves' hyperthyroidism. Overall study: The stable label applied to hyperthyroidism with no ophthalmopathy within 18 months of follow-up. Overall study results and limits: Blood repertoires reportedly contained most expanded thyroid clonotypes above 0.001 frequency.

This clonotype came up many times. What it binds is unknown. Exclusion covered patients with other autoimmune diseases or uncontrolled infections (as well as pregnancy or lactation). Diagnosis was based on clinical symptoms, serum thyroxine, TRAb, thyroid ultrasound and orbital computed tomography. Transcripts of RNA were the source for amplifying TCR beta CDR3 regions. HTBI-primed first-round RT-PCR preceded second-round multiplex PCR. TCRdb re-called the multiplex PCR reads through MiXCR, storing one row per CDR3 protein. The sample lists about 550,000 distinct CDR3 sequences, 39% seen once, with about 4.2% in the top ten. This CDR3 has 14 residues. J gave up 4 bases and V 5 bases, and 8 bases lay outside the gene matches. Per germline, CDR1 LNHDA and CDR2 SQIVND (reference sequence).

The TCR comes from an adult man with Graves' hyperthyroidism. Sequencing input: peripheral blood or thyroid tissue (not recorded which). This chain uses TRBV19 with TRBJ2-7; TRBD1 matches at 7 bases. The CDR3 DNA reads TGTGCCAGTAGTCCCTTAGGGGGCTCATACGAGCAGTACTTC. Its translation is CASSPLGGSYEQYF.